The 7 T cell receptor beta chains listed next were all sequenced from one sample in a study of cytotoxic CD8 clonotypes in ibrutinib-treated CLL. Method: immunoSEQ multiplex PCR; TCRdb's copy keeps in-frame clones and lacks some. The sample contains approximately 60,000 clones, over 55% of which appear only once. The sequencing used PBMCs, collected after 24 months of ibrutinib treatment. These receptor sequences come from a human donor with chronic lymphocytic leukemia.

Only a few counts were recorded for this clone. This chain links TRBV13 with TRBJ2-2; TRBD1 is a possible D gene (5 bases). The germline V and J ends were trimmed by 5 bases and 4 bases, with 11 bases remaining between them. Germline lookup yields CDR1 PRHDT and CDR2 FYEKMQ (reference sequence). The CDR3 has 14 amino acids. The CDR3 DNA sequence: TGTGCCAGCAGCCCAGGACACTCCACCGGGGAGCTGTTTTTT. It codes for CASSPGHSTGELFF.

J is TRBJ1-4 and V is TRBV2, with TRBD1 as a possible D gene (5 bases). The V end was cut by 7 bases, the J end by 13 bases, with 16 bases between. The CDR3 consists of 12 residues. Germline loops: CDR1 SNHLY, CDR2 FYNNEI. In nucleotides, the CDR3 is TGTGCCAGCACAACGGCGGGGGGGAGACTGTTTTTT. Translation: CASTTAGGRLFF.

This clone was counted many times. The V gene is TRBV6-5, the J gene TRBJ2-7, with 8 bases identical to TRBD2. CDR1 and CDR2 from the germline V gene are MNHEY and SVGAGI. Trimming removed 5 bases from V and 6 bases from J; junction bases left unmatched: 9. The CDR3 covers 14 residues. DNA for the CDR3: TGTGCCAGCAGTCCACTAGCGGCGGTCGGCGAGCAGTACTTC. Protein product: CASSPLAAVGEQYF.

The sample holds a few counts of this clone. V usage is TRBV28 and J usage is TRBJ1-4, with D possibly TRBD1 on 5 matching bases. The CDR3 length is 16 residues. Germline CDR1 and CDR2: MDHEN and SYDVKM. Trimming removed 4 bases from V and 8 bases from J, with 20 bases in between. The CDR3 region has the DNA TGTGCCAGCAGTTACCTTAGACAGAGCCCTTGGGAAAAACTGTTTTTT. This codes for CASSYLRQSPWEKLFF.

This clone has more than one count but fewer than ten. This chain joins TRBV6-5 and TRBJ1-2, with D possibly matching TRBD1 (5 bases). V was cut by 5 bases and J by 1 base, with 11 bases left in between. CDR1 is MNHEY and CDR2 is SVGAGI in the germline V gene. This CDR3 is built from 14 residues. The CDR3 sequence is CASSRGGINYGYTF. For the CDR3, the DNA is TGTGCCAGCAGTCGCGGGGGTATTAACTATGGCTACACCTTC.

This clone turned up a few times. The V call is TRBV28, the J call TRBJ2-1, with 7 bases fitting TRBD2. The germline V gene has CDR1 MDHEN and CDR2 SYDVKM. This CDR3 has 16 residues. The V segment lost 5 bases and the J segment 0 bases; nucleotides outside the gene matches: 7. CDR3 residues: CASSQQRTSSYNEQFF. In DNA form, the CDR3 reads TGTGCCAGCAGTCAACAACGGACTAGCTCCTACAATGAGCAGTTCTTC.

The genes are TRBV2 and TRBJ2-1; 8 nucleotides agree with TRBD2. Per germline, CDR1 SNHLY and CDR2 FYNNEI. Trimming at V came to 8 bases and at J to 5 bases, leaving 11 bases not matched to a gene. The CDR3 has 15 amino acids. CDR3 in DNA: TGTGCCAGCGCTGACTCACTAGCGGCCCACAATGAGCAGTTCTTC. It is translated as CASADSLAAHNEQFF.